This T cell receptor (beta chain) appears in the sequencing data of a study of control samples from healthy donors and cancer patients. This CDR3 spans 22 amino acids. Germline assignment: CDR1 MNHEY and CDR2 SVGEGT. Trimming stripped 6 bases from V and 0 bases from J, with 34 bases between. Profiled with immunoSEQ multiplex PCR; TCRdb holds only in-frame clones, not every one. Of about 17,000 clones listed, around 90% are singletons. The chain employs TRBV6-2 or TRBV6-3 and TRBJ2-3, with D possibly being TRBD1 (6 bases). The source is a man between 60 and 75 years old with head and neck cancer. Sequencing was carried out using PBMCs. The CDR3 sequence: CASSLHDRRAQILRASTDTQYF. For the CDR3, the DNA is TGTGCCAGCAGCCTACACGACAGGCGAGCACAGATACTACGGGCGAGCACAGATACGCAGTATTTT.